These 19 T cell receptor beta chains came from one sample sequenced in a study of metastatic and nonmetastatic thyroid tumors. TCRdb called clones again from the PCR reads with MiXCR. The table has roughly 90,000 clones, 14% to 15% seen once. Thyroid surgery took place with no prior treatment in any patient. What was sequenced was blood. The receptors derive from a female donor with papillary thyroid cancer or a benign thyroid nodule (not recorded which). Some clones in this sample may be carry-over from other donors' samples.

At least ten counts were recorded for this clone. This rearrangement joins TRBV7-2 to TRBJ2-2; D not certain. CDR3 size: 14 residues. V was cut by 5 bases and J by 2 bases, with 9 bases left in between. CDR1 is SGHTA, CDR2 FQGNSA, per germline. The CDR3 reads CASSLDLNTGELFF. CDR3 nucleotide sequence: TGTGCCAGCAGCCTCGACTTAAACACCGGGGAGCTGTTTTTT.

V and J are TRBV10-3 and TRBJ1-5; weak D call: TRBD1 (5 bases). This CDR3 comprises 12 residues. V shed 11 bases and J shed 5 bases, with 13 bases lying between them. Germline loops: CDR1 ENHRY, CDR2 SYGVKD. The CDR3 DNA sequence: TGTGCCGTCCAGGGTTGGGATCAGCCCCAGCATTTT. Translated, it gives CAVQGWDQPQHF.

This clone has ten or more counts. DNA of the CDR3: TGTGCCAGCAGTTACATACAGCTCGATAGCAATCAGCCCCAGCATTTT. Translated, it gives CASSYIQLDSNQPQHF. The chain employs TRBV6-5 and TRBJ1-5; D is unresolved. The germline V gene encodes CDR1 MNHEY and CDR2 SVGAGI. The CDR3 length is 16 residues. The V end lost 2 bases, the J end lost 0 bases, and 11 bases lay between the germline ends.

This clone was observed many times. CDR3 loop: CASSRTTGDTQYF. The CDR3 DNA reads as TGTGCCAGCAGTCGTACGACAGGGGATACGCAGTATTTT. This chain joins TRBV6-1 and TRBJ2-3, with 7 bases that match TRBD1. V was clipped by 5 bases and J by 6 bases; unmatched bases: 5. The CDR3 has 13 amino acids. The germline gives CDR1 MNHNS, CDR2 SASEGT.

This clone came up once. This rearrangement joins TRBV5-4 to TRBJ1-1; D gene unclear. The germline V gene has CDR1 SGHNT and CDR2 YYREEE (reference sequence). V lost 0 bases and J 0 bases, leaving 9 bases between the germline ends. The CDR3 is 15 residues long. The CDR3 is CASSLARWLNTEAFF. Written as DNA, the CDR3 is TGTGCCAGCAGCTTGGCCCGCTGGCTGAACACTGAAGCTTTCTTT.

As to this clone: This may be a read error, as it is one base from a much larger clone. This chain links TRBV28 with TRBJ1-3, with 8 bases fitting TRBD1. The CDR3 is 15 amino acids. Germline CDR1 and CDR2: MDHEN and SYDVKM. The trim removed 5 bases at V and 4 bases at J, leaving 7 bases unmatched. DNA of the CDR3: TGTGCCAGCAGTACAGGGGGGTGGGAAGGAAACACCATATATTTT. It encodes CASSTGGWEGNTIYF.

At least ten counts were recorded for this clone. The CDR3 region is CSARDGGRGSSPLHF. DNA for the CDR3: TGCAGTGCTAGAGATGGAGGCAGGGGGTCTTCACCCCTCCACTTT. The chain couples TRBV20-1 to TRBJ1-6, with 7 bases identical to TRBD1. This CDR3 comprises 15 residues. The junction had 8 bases not matched to a gene; V was cut back by 0 bases and J by 9 bases. Germline CDR1 DFQATT, CDR2 SNEGSKA (reference sequence).

The chain couples TRBV28 to TRBJ2-7; unclear D gene. Germline V lookup: CDR1 MDHEN, CDR2 SYDVKM. The CDR3 is 13 residues long. Trimming stripped 10 bases from V and 0 bases from J, with 13 bases between. For the CDR3, the DNA is TGTGCCACCCTGAAAGAGAGCTCCTACGAGCAGTACTTC. Its translation is CATLKESSYEQYF.

There are many counts of this clone. Distinct nucleotide sequences in the sample also encode this CDR3. V usage is TRBV6-1 and J usage is TRBJ2-4, with 8 bases identical to TRBD2. After removal of 11 bases from V and 1 base from J, the junction contained 13 bases not matched to a gene. From germline, CDR1 is MNHNS and CDR2 SASEGT. CDR3 length: 16 amino acids. CDR3 in amino acids: CALGGEAGAAKNIQYF. As DNA, the CDR3 is TGTGCCCTCGGTGGGGAAGCGGGGGCCGCCAAAAACATTCAGTACTTC.

This clone was recorded many times. V gene TRBV19 combines with J gene TRBJ1-1; 10 positions agree with TRBD1. Germline-derived CDR1 and CDR2 are LNHDA and SQIVND (reference sequence). CDR3 length: 15 residues. V was pared by 6 bases and J by 4 bases, with 8 bases of the junction left unmatched. The CDR3 nucleotides are TGTGCCAGTAGCCTCGACAGGGGGCGTTTCACTGAAGCTTTCTTT. Protein product: CASSLDRGRFTEAFF.

This clone was recorded at least ten times. The gene calls are TRBV14 and TRBJ1-5; D is ambiguous. V lost 4 bases and J lost 7, with 8 bases in between. Germline V lookup: CDR1 SGHDN, CDR2 FVKESK. This CDR3 spans 12 amino acids. CDR3 in amino acids: CASSPGLQPQHF. The DNA of the CDR3 is TGTGCCAGCAGCCCCGGGCTACAGCCCCAGCATTTT.

The sample holds many counts of this clone. The chain recombines TRBV14 with TRBJ1-2; no reliable D call. V was shortened by 0 bases and J by 8 bases, with 10 bases between the two germline ends. CDR1 is SGHDN, CDR2 FVKESK, per germline. CDR3 length: 13 residues. The DNA of the CDR3 is TGTGCCAGCAGCCAAGATTGGGCCGGGGGCTACACCTTC. It yields the protein CASSQDWAGGYTF.

This clone was recorded at least ten times. The genes are TRBV2 and TRBJ1-5; D gene uncertain. The V gene lost 0 bases and the J gene lost 7 bases, with 10 bases spanning the gap. Germline V CDR1 and CDR2: SNHLY, FYNNEI. The CDR3 has 14 residues. The CDR3 nucleotides read TGTGCCAGCAGTGAAGCTCCGTCGGGGCAGCCCCAGCATTTT. Translation: CASSEAPSGQPQHF.

This clone was seen repeatedly, ten times or more. The CDR3 DNA reads as TGTGCCAGCAGCGTGGGGGACAGGGGTCGCGAGCAGTACTTC. It encodes CASSVGDRGREQYF. The chain carries TRBV9 and TRBJ2-7; 10 bases match TRBD1. Unmatched junction bases numbered 5, after V lost 2 bases and J lost 6 bases. Germline V gene sequence: CDR1 SGDLS, CDR2 YYNGEE. The CDR3 is 14 residues long.

This clone was counted at least ten times. This chain links TRBV4-2 with TRBJ1-6; D gene unclear. Germline CDR1 reads LGHNA; CDR2 reads YNFKEQ. This CDR3 comprises 14 residues. Between the trimmed V and J ends, which lost 3 bases and 7 bases, there was a span of 10 bases. The CDR3 bases are TGTGCCAGCAGCCAGGGTCCGGGAAATTCACCCCTCCACTTT. This codes for CASSQGPGNSPLHF.

This clone was seen at least ten times. The same CDR3 is also encoded by other DNA sequences in this sample. The chain carries TRBV10-3 and TRBJ2-2, with D possibly TRBD2 on 6 matching bases. Per the germline V gene, CDR1 is ENHRY and CDR2 is SYGVKD. V lost 3 bases and J lost 1, with 12 bases in between. The length of the CDR3 is 16 residues. The CDR3 sequence: CAISDNLGGNTGELFF. Here the CDR3 DNA reads TGTGCCATCAGTGATAACCTGGGGGGGAACACCGGGGAGCTGTTTTTT.

Many counts were recorded for this clone. The gene calls are TRBV6-1 and TRBJ2-3; D possibly uses TRBD1 or TRBD2 (6 bases each). V was pared by 6 bases and J by 3 bases, with 19 bases between. Germline loops: CDR1 MNHNS, CDR2 SASEGT. The CDR3 has 16 residues. CDR3 bases: TGTGCCAGCAGAAGGGATGTCTGGGGGGCGACAGATACGCAGTATTTT. As protein: CASRRDVWGATDTQYF.

In this sample, this clone turned up a few times. It may be a read error: a sequence one base away is much more abundant. The same CDR3 arises from other DNA sequences in this sample as well. This chain connects TRBV7-2 to TRBJ1-3; the match to TRBD1 covers 9 bases. The germline gives CDR1 SGHTA, CDR2 FQGNSA. J gave up 5 bases and V 4 bases, and 3 bases lay outside the gene matches. The CDR3 runs to 14 residues. In DNA, the CDR3 is TGTGCCAGCAGCTCGACAGGGGGAAGAAACACCATATATTTT. As protein: CASSSTGGRNTIYF. The full variable domain, completed using reference TRBV7-2 and TRBJ1-3, is GAGVSQSPSNKVTEKGKDVELRCDPISGHTALYWYRQSLGQGLEFLIYFQGNSAPDKSGLPSDRFSAERTGGSVSTLTIQRTQQEDSAVYLCASSSTGGRNTIYFGEGSWLTVV.

As to this clone: This clone may be a read error of a much larger clone one base away. Other DNA sequences of this sample code for an identical CDR3. The gene calls are TRBV5-1 and TRBJ2-1; maybe TRBD2 (7 bases). The V gene's germline CDR1 is SGHRS and CDR2 YFSETQ. CDR3 length: 13 residues. Deletions cut 4 bases from V and 10 bases from J, with 15 bases between. CDR3 DNA sequence: TGCGCCAGCAGCCCGGGGGGCCAGGGGGAGCAGTTCTTC. Protein sequence: CASSPGGQGEQFF.